This T cell receptor beta chain was profiled in a study of blood T cells in healthy people across ages. In each sample, at least 6 million PBMCs were isolated. With a J-beta primer mix and a sample-barcoded 5' primer, a second PCR ran roughly 6 to 12 cycles. Each single sample gave us at least 2.5 million CDR3-containing paired-end reads. TCRdb itself ran the 5' RACE reads through MiXCR, one entry per CDR3 protein. The sample includes around 1,100,000 distinct CDR3 sequences, more than 30% of them seen just once. The CDR3 runs to 18 residues. V was pared by 4 bases and J by 6 bases, with 14 bases of the junction left unmatched. From germline, CDR1 is SGDLS and CDR2 YYNGEE.

Sequencing was done on a sample of blood. The TCR comes from a man between 18 and 35 years old in good health. V usage is TRBV9 and J usage is TRBJ1-6; 9 bases align to TRBD1. The CDR3 sequence: CASSPLSTGGRFNSPLHF. The DNA of the CDR3 is TGTGCCAGCAGCCCCCTTTCGACAGGGGGTCGGTTTAATTCACCCCTCCACTTT. Using reference TRBV9 and TRBJ1-6 for the parts outside the CDR3, the full variable domain is DSGVTQTPKHLITATGQRVTLRCSPRSGDLSVYWYQQSLDQGLQFLIQYYNGEERAKGNILERFSAQQFPDLHSELNLSSLELGDSALYFCASSPLSTGGRFNSPLHFGNGTRLTVT.